These 27 T cell receptor beta chains were sequenced from one sample in a study of blood T cell repertoires in COVID-19. Repertoires were generated with immunoSEQ multiplex PCR, while TCRdb's copy carries only in-frame clones and drops some. The sample includes fewer than 250,000 clones, 75% to 85% seen only once; the top ten take more than 5%. Material for sequencing was peripheral blood. These receptors were taken from a human donor in a cohort sampled during active COVID-19.

The genes are TRBV7-8 and TRBJ2-1, with 13 bases lining up with TRBD2. With V trimmed by 5 bases and J by 7 bases, 14 bases remained unmatched. This CDR3 is built from 18 residues. Germline CDR1 SGHVS, CDR2 FQNEAQ. The CDR3 region is CASSRITSGGAGGNEQFF. The CDR3 bases are TGTGCCAGCAGCCGTATAACTAGCGGGGGGGCCGGTGGTAATGAGCAGTTCTTC.

The rearrangement uses TRBV20-1 and TRBJ2-5; no reliable D call. V lost 3 bases, J lost 2 bases, and 19 bases lay in between. CDR3 length: 16 residues. Germline CDR1 DFQATT, CDR2 SNEGSKA (reference sequence). The CDR3 region has the DNA TGCAGTGCTAGTCTCATTTGGTCGCCAACACAAGAGACCCAGTACTTC. It is translated as CSASLIWSPTQETQYF.

The rearrangement joins TRBV6-5 to TRBJ2-7; perhaps TRBD1 as D (6 bases). Trimming left V 5 bases short and J 3 bases short, with 11 bases between. The CDR3 length is 13 residues. Germline V CDR1 and CDR2: MNHEY, SVGAGI. Here the CDR3 DNA reads TGTGCCAGCAGTCGACGACAGGTCTACGAGCAGTACTTC. Encoded protein: CASSRRQVYEQYF.

The chain combines TRBV18 with TRBJ1-1; TRBD1 matches 11 bases. Germline V lookup: CDR1 KGHSH, CDR2 LQKENI. V lost 0 bases to trimming and J lost 5 bases; unmatched junction nucleotides: 5. This CDR3 has 16 amino acids. CDR3 amino acids: CASSPPRTGGNTEAFF. CDR3 bases: TGTGCCAGCTCACCACCCCGGACAGGGGGCAATACTGAAGCTTTCTTT.

This chain connects TRBV28 to TRBJ1-5; no definite D call. With 6 bases removed from V and 0 bases from J, the gap between germline ends came to 9 bases. The CDR3 totals 14 residues. Germline V CDR1 and CDR2: MDHEN, SYDVKM. CDR3 amino acids: CASSHDISNQPQHF. The CDR3 DNA sequence: TGTGCCAGCAGCCACGACATTAGCAATCAGCCCCAGCATTTT.

CDR3 bases: TGTGCTAGTGGTTTGGGACAGGGGGACTATGGCTACACCTTC. It yields the protein CASGLGQGDYGYTF. The rearrangement links TRBV12-5 to TRBJ1-2, with 9 bases fitting TRBD1. Losses at the gene ends were 1 base for V and 3 bases for J; bases not matched to a gene: 0. This CDR3 has 14 amino acids. Germline lookup yields CDR1 LGHNT and CDR2 FRNRAP.

This clone came up a few times. This sequence joins TRBV6-5 and TRBJ1-3; no definite D call. The CDR3 has 14 amino acids. Germline loops: CDR1 MNHEY, CDR2 SVGAGI. V gave up 7 bases and J gave up 2 bases, with 12 bases separating them. CDR3: CASTSPRAGNTIYF. CDR3 coding DNA: TGTGCCAGCACCTCACCCCGGGCTGGAAACACCATATATTTT.

The chain recombines TRBV29-1 with TRBJ2-3, with D uncertain. Trimming pared 0 bases from V and 6 bases from J, leaving 4 bases between. Germline CDR1 SQVTM, CDR2 ANQGSEA. CDR3 length: 11 residues. The CDR3 spells CSVEDGDTQYF. The CDR3 DNA sequence: TGCAGCGTTGAAGACGGGGATACGCAGTATTTT.

The V and J genes are TRBV7-3 and TRBJ2-5; D possibly corresponds to TRBD1 (5 bases). The CDR3 is 15 residues long. V was trimmed by 0 bases and J by 2 bases, leaving 10 bases between them. Germline CDR1 reads SGHTA; CDR2 reads FQGTGA. CDR3 DNA sequence: TGTGCCAGCAGCTTAACGTACGACAGTCAAGAGACCCAGTACTTC. This encodes CASSLTYDSQETQYF.

The chain combines TRBV5-1 with TRBJ2-7, with D possibly being TRBD1 (6 bases). V gave up 0 bases and J gave up 7 bases, with 17 bases separating them. Germline lookup yields CDR1 SGHRS and CDR2 YFSETQ. The length of the CDR3 is 15 residues. CDR3 amino acids: CASSLAVGAVGEQYF. CDR3 sequence (DNA): TGCGCCAGCAGCTTGGCGGTGGGGGCGGTGGGGGAGCAGTACTTC.

The chain employs TRBV6-5 and TRBJ1-1; 10 nucleotides agree with TRBD1. V was pared by 2 bases and J by 6 bases, with 6 bases of the junction left unmatched. This CDR3 has 15 residues. From germline, CDR1 is MNHEY and CDR2 SVGAGI. CDR3 DNA sequence: TGTGCCAGCAGTTACATGACAGGGGGCGGTGCTGAAGCTTTCTTT. Amino acids: CASSYMTGGGAEAFF.

Only a few counts were recorded for this clone. J is TRBJ2-5 and V is TRBV3-1 (or the pseudogene TRBV3-2); TRBD1 might be the D (6 bases). Trimming took 2 bases from V and 5 from J, leaving 15 bases between them. CDR1 and CDR2 (germline): LGHDT, YNNKEL (reference sequence). This CDR3 has 15 residues. The chain's CDR3 is CASSQSYRVGETQYF. The DNA for the CDR3 is TGTGCCAGCAGCCAAAGTTACAGGGTGGGTGAGACCCAGTACTTC.

V is TRBV5-1 and J is TRBJ2-5; tentatively, D is TRBD1 (6 bases). Germline V gene data show CDR1 as SGHRS and CDR2 as YFSETQ. V dropped 7 bases and J dropped 5 bases, with 18 bases sitting between them. The CDR3 length is 14 residues. CDR3 bases: TGCGCCAGCCGACTACAGGGAATGGATGAGACCCAGTACTTC. Translating it yields CASRLQGMDETQYF.

The chain has TRBV18 and TRBJ1-2; D is ambiguous. Trimming stripped 3 bases from V and 11 bases from J, with 16 bases between. The CDR3 is 13 amino acids. Germline V gene data show CDR1 as KGHSH and CDR2 as LQKENI. CDR3 in DNA: TGTGCCAGCTCACCCCTCCGGGTCGTTCCATACACCTTC. Its protein is CASSPLRVVPYTF.

The chain carries TRBV28 and TRBJ2-3; no clear D. Germline V gene data show CDR1 as MDHEN and CDR2 as SYDVKM. Trimming took off 5 bases at V and 3 bases at J, with 12 bases between the two ends. The CDR3 totals 14 residues. The CDR3 DNA reads TGTGCCAGCAGTCCCTCCCTTGTAACAGATACGCAGTATTTT. Its protein product is CASSPSLVTDTQYF.

The chain is built from TRBV11-3 and TRBJ2-1; TRBD1 matches at 8 bases. Germline V gives CDR1 SGHNT, CDR2 YENEEA. The CDR3 totals 15 residues. Germline trimming cut 5 bases from V and 7 bases from J; bases unmatched to any gene: 10. DNA for the CDR3: TGTGCCAGCAGCCAAAAACCGGACAGGGCGAATGAGCAGTTCTTC. Amino acids: CASSQKPDRANEQFF. The full variable domain, its missing parts supplied by reference TRBV11-3 and TRBJ2-1, is EAGVVQSPRYKIIEKKQPVAFWCNPISGHNTLYWYLQNLGQGPELLIRYENEEAVDDSQLPKDRFSAERLKGVDSTLKIQPAELGDSAVYLCASSQKPDRANEQFFGPGTRLTVL.

The genes are TRBV6-4 and TRBJ2-1; D is perhaps TRBD2 (6 bases). This CDR3 region has 16 residues. Germline V gene lookup returns CDR1 MRHNA and CDR2 SNTAGT. Trimming removed 5 bases at V and 10 bases at J, with 24 bases between. DNA for the CDR3: TGTGCCAGCAGTCAGACATGGGACTCGGCAGTGGCGGAGCAGTTCTTC. Translating it yields CASSQTWDSAVAEQFF.

This clone was counted only a few times. The rearrangement links TRBV7-9 to TRBJ1-5; D possibly corresponds to TRBD1 (5 bases). The V gene's germline CDR1 is SEHNR and CDR2 FQNEAQ (reference sequence). This CDR3 is built from 16 residues. V lost 1 base, J lost 3 bases, and 13 bases lay in between. In nucleotides, the CDR3 is TGTGCCAGCAGCTTAGGCGTAGGGGCGGACAATCAGCCCCAGCATTTT. Protein sequence: CASSLGVGADNQPQHF.

This clone was seen only once. V and J are TRBV7-2 and TRBJ2-1, with D possibly being TRBD2 (5 bases). The germline CDR1 and CDR2 sequences are SGHTA and FQGNSA. The CDR3 spans 14 residues. Trimming stripped 5 bases from V and 4 bases from J, with 12 bases between. The CDR3, as DNA: TGTGCCAGCAGCCAACCTCGGGATTACAATGAGCAGTTCTTC. It codes for CASSQPRDYNEQFF.

The CDR3 region has the DNA TGCAGTGCTAGTGGTCATAGCGGGATAACTCAAGAGACCCAGTACTTC. Amino acid sequence: CSASGHSGITQETQYF. This rearrangement joins TRBV20-1 to TRBJ2-5, with TRBD2 identical over 8 bases. CDR1 DFQATT and CDR2 SNEGSKA come from the germline V gene (reference sequence). The CDR3 length is 16 residues. Trimming at V came to 3 bases and at J to 2 bases, leaving 11 bases not matched to a gene.

The chain combines TRBV28 with TRBJ2-3, with a tentative D call TRBD2 (5 bases). V lost 5 bases, J lost 0 bases, and 15 bases lay in between. Germline-derived CDR1 and CDR2 are MDHEN and SYDVKM. This CDR3 has 16 amino acids. CDR3 nucleotides: TGTGCCAGCAGTCCTTCGACCGGGAAAAGCACAGATACGCAGTATTTT. Its translation is CASSPSTGKSTDTQYF.

The table lists this clone with many counts. V usage is TRBV27 and J usage is TRBJ1-1; possibly TRBD1 for D (6 bases). Trimming removed 6 bases from V and 3 bases from J, with 14 bases in between. This CDR3 contains 14 residues. Per germline, CDR1 MNHEY and CDR2 SMNVEV (reference sequence). The CDR3 here is CASSSQGTHTEAFF. The CDR3 nucleotides read TGTGCCAGCAGCTCTCAGGGGACACACACTGAAGCTTTCTTT.

This clone was seen ten or more times. In the same sample, other DNA sequences code for this CDR3. CDR3 loop: CASSLVSYTEAFF. The CDR3 coding sequence is TGTGCCAGCAGTCTAGTCTCCTACACTGAAGCTTTCTTT. V and J are TRBV11-1 and TRBJ1-1; no reliable D call. V was shortened by 6 bases and J by 3 bases, with 11 bases between the two germline ends. Germline V gives CDR1 SGHAT, CDR2 FQDESV (reference sequence). The CDR3 consists of 13 residues.

This clone was recorded once. The gene calls are TRBV18 and TRBJ1-4, with D uncertain. Germline V gene lookup returns CDR1 KGHSH and CDR2 LQKENI. V lost 5 bases and J 5 bases, leaving 15 bases between the germline ends. CDR3 size: 15 residues. The CDR3 region has the DNA TGTGCCAGCTCATCTCAGCCAGGAGGAAATGAAAAACTGTTTTTT. Protein product: CASSSQPGGNEKLFF. The whole variable domain, remainder taken from reference TRBV18 and TRBJ1-4, is NAGVMQNPRHLVRRRGQEARLRCSPMKGHSHVYWYRQLPEEGLKFMVYLQKENIIDESGMPKERFSAEFPKEGPSILRIQQVVRGDSAAYFCASSSQPGGNEKLFFGSGTQLSVL.

CDR3 sequence reads: CASSEEIEDGYTF. In nucleotides, the CDR3 is TGTGCCAGCAGTGAAGAAATAGAGGATGGCTACACCTTC. The V and J genes are TRBV2 and TRBJ1-2; D gene ambiguous. Trimming removed 1 base from V and 6 bases from J, with 9 bases in between. This CDR3 has 13 amino acids. Per the germline V gene, CDR1 is SNHLY and CDR2 is FYNNEI.

The chain joins TRBV3-1 (or the pseudogene TRBV3-2) to TRBJ1-2, with D perhaps TRBD1 (6 bases). CDR1 is LGHDT, CDR2 YNNKEL, per germline (reference sequence). CDR3 size: 14 residues. V lost 0 bases to trimming and J lost 8 bases, with 13 bases between them. The CDR3 DNA follows: TGTGCCAGCAGCCAAGATCAGGGGATAGGGGGCTACACCTTC. Translating gives CASSQDQGIGGYTF.

The chain joins TRBV9 to TRBJ2-7; a possible D gene is TRBD1 (5 bases). Looked up from germline, CDR1 is SGDLS and CDR2 is YYNGEE. Trimming pared 1 base from V and 2 bases from J, leaving 10 bases between. The CDR3 has 14 amino acids. This chain's CDR3 is CASSVTGSAYEQYF. The CDR3, as DNA: TGTGCCAGCAGCGTAACAGGATCAGCCTACGAGCAGTACTTC.